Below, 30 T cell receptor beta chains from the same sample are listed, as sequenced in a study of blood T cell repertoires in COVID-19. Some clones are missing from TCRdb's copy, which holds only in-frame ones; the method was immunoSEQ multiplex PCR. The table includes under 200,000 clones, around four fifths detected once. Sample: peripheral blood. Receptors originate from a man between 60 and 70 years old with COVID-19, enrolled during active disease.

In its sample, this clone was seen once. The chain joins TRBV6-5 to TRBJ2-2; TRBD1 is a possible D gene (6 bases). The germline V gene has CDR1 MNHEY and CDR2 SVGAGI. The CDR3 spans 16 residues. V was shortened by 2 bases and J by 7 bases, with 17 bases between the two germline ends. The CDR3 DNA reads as TGTGCCAGCAGTTACGGGCAGGGGTTGACTGGCGGGGAGCTGTTTTTT. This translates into CASSYGQGLTGGELFF.

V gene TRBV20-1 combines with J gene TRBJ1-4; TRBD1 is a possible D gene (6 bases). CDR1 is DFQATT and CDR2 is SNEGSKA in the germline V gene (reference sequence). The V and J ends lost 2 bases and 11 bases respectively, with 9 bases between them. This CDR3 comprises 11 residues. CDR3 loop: CSARHRVKLFF. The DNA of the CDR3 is TGCAGTGCTAGACACAGGGTGAAACTGTTTTTT.

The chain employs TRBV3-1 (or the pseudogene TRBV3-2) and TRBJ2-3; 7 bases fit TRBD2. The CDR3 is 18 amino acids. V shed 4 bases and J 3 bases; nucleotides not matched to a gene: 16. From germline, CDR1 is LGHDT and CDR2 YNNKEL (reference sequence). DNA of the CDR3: TGTGCCAGCAGCCCCCGGGGGGTAGGGCACGTTCGGACAGATACGCAGTATTTT. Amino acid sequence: CASSPRGVGHVRTDTQYF.

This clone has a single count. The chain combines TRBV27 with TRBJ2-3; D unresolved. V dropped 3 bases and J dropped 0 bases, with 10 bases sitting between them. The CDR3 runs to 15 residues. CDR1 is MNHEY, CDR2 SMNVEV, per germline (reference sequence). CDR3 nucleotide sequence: TGTGCCAGCAGTTTCAGGTACTCTAGCACAGATACGCAGTATTTT. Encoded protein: CASSFRYSSTDTQYF.

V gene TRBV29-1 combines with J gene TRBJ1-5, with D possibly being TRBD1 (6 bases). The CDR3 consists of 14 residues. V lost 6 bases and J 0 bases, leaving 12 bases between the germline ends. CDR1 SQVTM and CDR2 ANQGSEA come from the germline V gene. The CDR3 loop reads CSVMTGDSNQPQHF. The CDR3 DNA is TGCAGCGTGATGACAGGCGATAGCAATCAGCCCCAGCATTTT.

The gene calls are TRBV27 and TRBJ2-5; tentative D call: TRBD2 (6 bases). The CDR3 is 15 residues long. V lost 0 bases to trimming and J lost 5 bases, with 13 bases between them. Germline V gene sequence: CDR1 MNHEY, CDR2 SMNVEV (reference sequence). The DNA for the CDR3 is TGTGCCAGCAGTTTATCTCCAGGTGGGGGGGAGACCCAGTACTTC. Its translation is CASSLSPGGGETQYF.

CDR3 protein: CATSTHIQGSGNTIYF. The CDR3 nucleotides read TGTGCCACCAGCACCCATATACAGGGCTCTGGAAACACCATATATTTT. V gene TRBV15 combines with J gene TRBJ1-3; D might be TRBD1 (6 bases). In germline, CDR1 is LNHNV, CDR2 YYDKDF (reference sequence). Trimming shortened V by 4 bases and J by 0 bases, and 13 bases separated the two germline ends. The CDR3 loop spans 16 amino acids.

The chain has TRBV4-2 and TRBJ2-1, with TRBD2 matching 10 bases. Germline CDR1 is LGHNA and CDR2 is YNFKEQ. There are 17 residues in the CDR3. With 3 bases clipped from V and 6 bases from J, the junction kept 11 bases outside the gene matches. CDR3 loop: CASSHVSSGRGSNEQFF. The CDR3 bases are TGTGCCAGCAGCCATGTCTCTAGCGGGAGAGGAAGCAATGAGCAGTTCTTC.

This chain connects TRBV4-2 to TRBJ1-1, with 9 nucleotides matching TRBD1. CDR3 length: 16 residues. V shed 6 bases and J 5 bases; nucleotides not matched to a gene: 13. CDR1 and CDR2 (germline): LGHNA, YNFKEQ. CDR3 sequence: CASSQPTGQGRTEAFF. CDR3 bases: TGTGCCAGCAGTCAACCCACGGGACAGGGTCGGACTGAAGCTTTCTTT.

The CDR3 here is CASSLRVRGNQPQHF. Written as DNA, the CDR3 is TGTGCCAGCTCACTGAGGGTCCGGGGCAATCAGCCCCAGCATTTT. V is TRBV18 and J is TRBJ1-5; D remains ambiguous. This CDR3 has 15 residues. The V end was cut by 4 bases, the J end by 2 bases, with 12 bases between. Germline V gives CDR1 KGHSH, CDR2 LQKENI.

DNA for the CDR3: TGTGCCAGCAGCCCAGACAGCAACACTGAAGCTTTCTTT. Translated: CASSPDSNTEAFF. The rearrangement links TRBV11-3 to TRBJ1-1; maybe TRBD1 (5 bases). CDR3 length: 13 amino acids. Germline V lookup: CDR1 SGHNT, CDR2 YENEEA. Trimming removed 5 bases at V and 2 bases at J, with 9 bases between.

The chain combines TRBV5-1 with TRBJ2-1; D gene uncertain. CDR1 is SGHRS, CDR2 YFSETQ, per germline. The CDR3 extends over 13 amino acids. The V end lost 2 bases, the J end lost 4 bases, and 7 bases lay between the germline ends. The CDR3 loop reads CASSFSQYNEQFF. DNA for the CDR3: TGCGCCAGCAGCTTCAGTCAGTACAATGAGCAGTTCTTC.

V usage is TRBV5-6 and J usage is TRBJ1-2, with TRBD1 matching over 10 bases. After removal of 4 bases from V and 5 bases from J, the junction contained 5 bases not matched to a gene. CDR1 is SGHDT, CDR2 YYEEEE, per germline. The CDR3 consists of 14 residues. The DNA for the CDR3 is TGTGCCAGCAGCCGGGGACAGGGGAGTTATGGCTACACCTTC. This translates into CASSRGQGSYGYTF.

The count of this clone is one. The CDR3 nucleotides read TGTGCCAGCGCTGAGGGGGTGAACACAGATACGCAGTATTTT. Protein: CASAEGVNTDTQYF. The chain couples TRBV2 to TRBJ2-3; perhaps TRBD1 as D (6 bases). V was clipped by 8 bases and J by 2 bases, with 14 bases between them. There are 14 residues in the CDR3. Per germline, CDR1 SNHLY and CDR2 FYNNEI. Based on the CDR3 plus reference TRBV2 and TRBJ2-3, the full variable domain is EPEVTQTPSHQVTQMGQEVILRCVPISNHLYFYWYRQILGQKVEFLVSFYNNEISEKSEIFDDQFSVERPDGSNFTLKIRSTKLEDSAMYFCASAEGVNTDTQYFGPGTRLTVL.

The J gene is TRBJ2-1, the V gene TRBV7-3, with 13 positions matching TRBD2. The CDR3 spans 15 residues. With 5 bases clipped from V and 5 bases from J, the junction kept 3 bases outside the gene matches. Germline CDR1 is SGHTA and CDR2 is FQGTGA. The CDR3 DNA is TGTGCCAGCAGCGGGACTAGCGGGACTAACAATGAGCAGTTCTTC. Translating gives CASSGTSGTNNEQFF.

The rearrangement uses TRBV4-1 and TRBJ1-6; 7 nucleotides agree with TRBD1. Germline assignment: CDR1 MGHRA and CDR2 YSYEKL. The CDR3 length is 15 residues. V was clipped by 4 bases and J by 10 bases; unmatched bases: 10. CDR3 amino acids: CASSPHGTVASPLHF. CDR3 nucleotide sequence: TGCGCCAGCAGCCCTCACGGGACAGTAGCCTCACCCCTCCACTTT.

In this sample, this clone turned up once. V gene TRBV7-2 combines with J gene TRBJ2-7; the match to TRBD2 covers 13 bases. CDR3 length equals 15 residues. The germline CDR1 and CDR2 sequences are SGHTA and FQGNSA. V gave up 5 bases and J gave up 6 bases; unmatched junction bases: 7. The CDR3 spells CASSVTSGRAGEQYF. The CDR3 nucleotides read TGTGCCAGCAGCGTCACTAGCGGGAGGGCCGGCGAGCAGTACTTC.

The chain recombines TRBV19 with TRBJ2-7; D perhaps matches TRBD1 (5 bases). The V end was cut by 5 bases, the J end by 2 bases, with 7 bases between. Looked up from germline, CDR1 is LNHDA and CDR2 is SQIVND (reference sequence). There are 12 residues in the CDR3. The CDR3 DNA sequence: TGTGCCAGTAGTCAGGGCCCCTACGAGCAGTACTTC. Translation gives CASSQGPYEQYF.

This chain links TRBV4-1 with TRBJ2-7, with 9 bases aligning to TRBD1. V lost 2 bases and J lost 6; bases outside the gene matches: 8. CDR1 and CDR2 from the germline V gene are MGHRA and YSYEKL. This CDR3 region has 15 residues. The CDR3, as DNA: TGCGCCAGCAGCCAAAAACAGGGGGCGAATGCCGAGCAGTACTTC. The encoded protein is CASSQKQGANAEQYF.

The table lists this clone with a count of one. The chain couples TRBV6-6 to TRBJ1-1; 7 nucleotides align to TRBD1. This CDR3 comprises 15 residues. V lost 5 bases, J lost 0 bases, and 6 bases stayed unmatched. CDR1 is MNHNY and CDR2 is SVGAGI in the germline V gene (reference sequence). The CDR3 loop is CASSRTGQMNTEAFF. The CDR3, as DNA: TGTGCCAGCAGTAGGACGGGACAGATGAACACTGAAGCTTTCTTT.

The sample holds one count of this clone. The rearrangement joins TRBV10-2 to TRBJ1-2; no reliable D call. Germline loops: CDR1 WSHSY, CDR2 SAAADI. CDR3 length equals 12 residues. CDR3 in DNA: TGCGCAGCAGGCGGACTTAACTATGGCTACACCTTC. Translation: CAAGGLNYGYTF.

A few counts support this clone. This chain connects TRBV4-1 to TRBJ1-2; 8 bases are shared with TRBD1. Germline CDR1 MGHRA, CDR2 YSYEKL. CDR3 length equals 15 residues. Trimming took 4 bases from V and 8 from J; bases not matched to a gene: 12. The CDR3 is CASSRLGTGGRGYTF. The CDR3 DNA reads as TGCGCCAGCAGCCGCCTCGGGACAGGCGGTCGGGGCTACACCTTC.

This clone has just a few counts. The CDR3 bases are TGTGCCAGCAGCCTCCGGACAGGGAGCTCACCCCTCCACTTT. This sequence encodes CASSLRTGSSPLHF. The chain links TRBV14 to TRBJ1-6; 8 bases match TRBD1. Losses at the gene ends were 4 bases for V and 10 bases for J; bases not matched to a gene: 6. CDR1 is SGHDN and CDR2 is FVKESK in the germline V gene. The CDR3 is 14 residues long.

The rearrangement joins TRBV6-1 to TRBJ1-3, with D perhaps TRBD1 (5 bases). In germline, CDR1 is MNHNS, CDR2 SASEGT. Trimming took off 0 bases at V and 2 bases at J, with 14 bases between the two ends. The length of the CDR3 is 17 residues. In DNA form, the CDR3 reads TGTGCCAGCAGTGAAGCGAAGCCAGGGCTCCCTGGAAACACCATATATTTT. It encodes CASSEAKPGLPGNTIYF.

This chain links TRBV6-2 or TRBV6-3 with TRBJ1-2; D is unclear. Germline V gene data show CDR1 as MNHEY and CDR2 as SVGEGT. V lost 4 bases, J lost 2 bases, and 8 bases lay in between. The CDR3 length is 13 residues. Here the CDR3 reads CASSSTGNYGYTF. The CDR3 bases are TGTGCCAGCAGTTCTACGGGGAACTATGGCTACACCTTC.

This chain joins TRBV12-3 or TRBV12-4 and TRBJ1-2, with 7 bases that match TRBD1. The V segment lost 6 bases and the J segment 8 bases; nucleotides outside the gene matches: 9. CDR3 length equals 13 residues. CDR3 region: CASSEGAKGGYTF. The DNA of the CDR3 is TGTGCCAGCAGCGAGGGGGCGAAGGGCGGCTACACCTTC.

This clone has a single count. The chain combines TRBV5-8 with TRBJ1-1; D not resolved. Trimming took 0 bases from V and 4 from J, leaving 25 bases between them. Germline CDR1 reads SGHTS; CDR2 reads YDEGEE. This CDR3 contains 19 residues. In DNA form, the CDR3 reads TGTGCCAGCAGCTTGGCCGTAGTGAGGGATTGGCGAAAAGCCACTGAAGCTTTCTTT. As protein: CASSLAVVRDWRKATEAFF.

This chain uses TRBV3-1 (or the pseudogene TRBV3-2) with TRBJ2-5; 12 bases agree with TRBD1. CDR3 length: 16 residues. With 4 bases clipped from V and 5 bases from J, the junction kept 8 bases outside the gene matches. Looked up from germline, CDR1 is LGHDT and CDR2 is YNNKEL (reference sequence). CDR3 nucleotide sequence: TGTGCCAGCAGCCGAGGAGGGACAGGGGGCAGGGAGACCCAGTACTTC. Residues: CASSRGGTGGRETQYF.

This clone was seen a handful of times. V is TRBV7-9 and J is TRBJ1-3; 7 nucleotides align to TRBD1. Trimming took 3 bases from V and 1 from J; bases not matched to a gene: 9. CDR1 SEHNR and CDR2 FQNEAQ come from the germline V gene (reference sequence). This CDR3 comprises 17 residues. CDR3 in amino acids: CASSFSLRGQSGNTIYF. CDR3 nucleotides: TGTGCCAGCAGCTTTTCGTTGAGGGGGCAATCTGGAAACACCATATATTTT.

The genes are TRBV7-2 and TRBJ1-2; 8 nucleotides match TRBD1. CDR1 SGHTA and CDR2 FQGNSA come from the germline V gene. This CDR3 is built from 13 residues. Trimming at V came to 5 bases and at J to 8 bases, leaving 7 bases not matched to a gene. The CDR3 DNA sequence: TGTGCCAGCAGCCCCGACAGGGGTCAAGGCTACACCTTC. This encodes CASSPDRGQGYTF.